The 14 T cell receptor beta chains below were found in one sample sequenced in a study of OX40 agonist ivuxolimab in advanced cancers. The repertoire was sequenced with immunoSEQ multiplex PCR; TCRdb's copy has only in-frame clones and lacks some. Altogether 37,000 or so clones are present, 80% to 90% being singletons, with the ten largest covering around 17%. The source was CD4+ or CD8+ T cells sorted from blood, collected in a trial of the OX40 agonist ivuxolimab. The receptor set was obtained from an adult with an advanced solid tumor such as melanoma, head and neck, liver or kidney cancer.

The gene calls are TRBV10-3 and TRBJ2-5; 7 bases align to TRBD1. Germline CDR1 reads ENHRY; CDR2 reads SYGVKD. The V gene end was trimmed by 10 bases and the J gene end by 2 bases; junction bases not matched to a gene: 10. The CDR3 has 14 amino acids. CDR3 sequence (DNA): TGTGCCACCAGGGCCCCGGGACAGCAAGAGACCCAGTACTTC. Its protein is CATRAPGQQETQYF.

This sequence joins TRBV21-1 and TRBJ2-3; no check of the table's D call, TRBD2, against the DNA was made. TRBV21-1 is an annotated pseudogene. There are 11 residues in the CDR3. The CDR3 DNA sequence: TGTGCCAGCAGAATAACAGATACGCAGTATTTT. Its protein is CASRITDTQYF.

This chain links TRBV6-1 with TRBJ2-7, with TRBD1 matching over 7 bases. The CDR3 runs to 13 residues. The ends lost 8 bases at V and 0 bases at J; junction bases unmatched: 4. Germline assignment: CDR1 MNHNS and CDR2 SASEGT. In DNA form, the CDR3 reads TGTGCCAGCGCGACAGGGTTCTCCTACGAGCAGTACTTC. It codes for CASATGFSYEQYF.

J is TRBJ2-5 and V is TRBV7-6, with 10 positions matching TRBD1. The V and J ends lost 1 base and 2 bases, in that order; junction bases with no gene match: 4. The CDR3 runs to 16 residues. Germline CDR1 reads SGHVS; CDR2 reads FNYEAQ. CDR3 sequence reads: CASSLGGTGDQETQYF. For the CDR3, the DNA is TGTGCCAGCAGCTTAGGAGGGACAGGGGATCAAGAGACCCAGTACTTC.

The chain recombines TRBV19 with TRBJ1-5, with 10 bases lining up with TRBD1. The length of the CDR3 is 15 residues. The junction had 6 bases not matched to a gene; V was cut back by 3 bases and J by 7 bases. Germline V lookup: CDR1 LNHDA, CDR2 SQIVND (reference sequence). The CDR3 region has the DNA TGTGCCAGTAGTATTAAGGACAGGGGGAGGCAGCCCCAGCATTTT. It codes for CASSIKDRGRQPQHF.

The chain links TRBV7-9 to TRBJ2-7, with D uncertain. Germline loops: CDR1 SEHNR, CDR2 FQNEAQ (reference sequence). CDR3 length: 12 residues. With 4 bases removed from V and 7 bases from J, the gap between germline ends came to 11 bases. The CDR3 coding sequence is TGTGCCAGCAGCTCTACCCAGTATGAGCAGTACTTC. Its protein product is CASSSTQYEQYF.

V is TRBV4-2 and J is TRBJ2-7; 9 nucleotides align to TRBD1. Per the germline V gene, CDR1 is LGHNA and CDR2 is YNFKEQ. The CDR3 is 17 residues long. The ends lost 1 base at V and 2 bases at J; junction bases unmatched: 9. The CDR3 sequence is CASSQGLGQGWTYEQYF. The CDR3 region has the DNA TGTGCCAGCAGCCAAGGATTGGGACAGGGTTGGACCTACGAGCAGTACTTC.

The chain recombines TRBV6-1 with TRBJ2-1; unclear D gene. This CDR3 has 15 amino acids. Germline lookup yields CDR1 MNHNS and CDR2 SASEGT. Between the trimmed V and J ends, which lost 1 base and 1 base, there was a span of 8 bases. The CDR3 sequence: CASSEDLGSYNEQFF. Here the CDR3 DNA reads TGTGCCAGCAGTGAAGATCTGGGGTCCTACAATGAGCAGTTCTTC.

DNA of the CDR3: TGTGCCAGCAGTTACTCGGGACTTGAAGAGACCCAGTACTTC. This sequence encodes CASSYSGLEETQYF. The chain couples TRBV6-5 to TRBJ2-5; D possibly corresponds to TRBD2 (6 bases). Per germline, CDR1 MNHEY and CDR2 SVGAGI. This CDR3 has 14 residues. Trimming removed 0 bases at V and 3 bases at J, with 8 bases between.

This chain links TRBV15 with TRBJ2-1; no reliable D call. The germline V gene encodes CDR1 LNHNV and CDR2 YYDKDF (reference sequence). The CDR3 length is 13 residues. V was shortened by 0 bases and J by 8 bases, with 8 bases between the two germline ends. The CDR3 protein is CATSREGWDEQFF. CDR3 nucleotide sequence: TGTGCCACCAGCAGAGAAGGGTGGGATGAGCAGTTCTTC.

This chain links TRBV15 with TRBJ1-2; TRBD1 agrees at 7 bases. This CDR3 has 16 amino acids. Germline CDR1 is LNHNV and CDR2 is YYDKDF (reference sequence). With 5 bases clipped from V and 4 bases from J, the junction kept 13 bases outside the gene matches. The CDR3 DNA reads as TGTGCCACCAGCGGGATACAGGGGCTCCAAGGCTATGGCTACACCTTC. This translates into CATSGIQGLQGYGYTF.

This sequence joins TRBV27 and TRBJ2-7; no reliable D call. Germline V gives CDR1 MNHEY, CDR2 SMNVEV (reference sequence). Trimming took off 6 bases at V and 0 bases at J, with 6 bases between the two ends. CDR3 length equals 12 residues. The chain's CDR3 is CASSSSSYEQYF. DNA for the CDR3: TGTGCCAGCAGCTCAAGCTCCTACGAGCAGTACTTC.

This clone was counted a single time. This chain joins TRBV11-2 and TRBJ1-2; 7 positions agree with TRBD1. V shed 5 bases and J 4 bases; nucleotides not matched to a gene: 16. Germline loops: CDR1 SGHAT, CDR2 FQNNGV. The CDR3 is 17 amino acids. The chain's CDR3 is CASSPTWPGQRVYGYTF. Here the CDR3 DNA reads TGTGCCAGCAGCCCGACCTGGCCGGGACAGAGGGTCTATGGCTACACCTTC.

This clone is a singleton in its sample. The chain carries TRBV27 and TRBJ2-3; maybe TRBD2 (6 bases). From germline, CDR1 is MNHEY and CDR2 SMNVEV (reference sequence). The CDR3 runs to 15 residues. V lost 2 bases, J lost 0 bases, and 9 bases lay in between. In DNA, the CDR3 is TGTGCCAGCAGTTTAGGCGGGGCTAGCACAGATACGCAGTATTTT. Its translation is CASSLGGASTDTQYF.